Given below is one T cell receptor beta chain in context. Per the germline V gene, CDR1 is LNHDA and CDR2 is SQIVND (reference sequence). This CDR3 is 15 amino acids long. Unmatched junction bases numbered 6, after V lost 9 bases and J lost 3 bases. These data belong to a study of blood T cell repertoires in COVID-19. Overall study context: COVID-19 samples from acute and convalescent phases originated in the United States, Italy and Spain. The analysed material was cDNA or gDNA that came from T cells, B-cell-depleted T cells, or PBMCs.

Per the study methods: Researchers report that nucleated cell counts were estimated from reference gene primer amplification. Only in-frame clones appear in the TCRdb table, and some are missing; sequencing was by immunoSEQ multiplex PCR. V, J and clone size reflect that table, while D and trimming were determined from the DNA. The repertoire holds around 270,000 clones, with 84% as singletons. The V and J genes are TRBV19 and TRBJ2-2, with 11 bases fitting TRBD1. What was sequenced was peripheral blood. This sequence originates from a woman aged 40 to 55 who had recovered from COVID-19. The DNA for the CDR3 is TGTGCCAGCCCGGACAGGGGGCAAGACACCGGGGAGCTGTTTTTT. Amino acids: CASPDRGQDTGELFF.